This T cell receptor (beta chain) was profiled in a study of OX40 agonist ivuxolimab in advanced cancers. Across the whole study: Patients were treated with intravenous ivuxolimab, dosed at 0.01 to 10 mg/kg and infused every 2 weeks. A male proportion of approximately 80% was recorded, with mean age roughly 60 years and range about 23 to 90. Enrolled patients in dose escalation had cancers that were hepatocellular carcinoma, melanoma, renal cell or head and neck cancer.

In its sample, this clone was seen a few times. This CDR3 is built from 17 residues. Germline loops: CDR1 LNHNV, CDR2 YYDKDF (reference sequence). V gave up 1 base and J gave up 0 bases, with 14 bases separating them. Repertoires were generated with immunoSEQ multiplex PCR, while TCRdb's copy carries only in-frame clones and drops some. The sample holds fewer than 55,000 clones; approximately 80% are singletons and the top ten take approximately 0.62%. Specimen: CD4+ or CD8+ T cells sorted from blood, collected in a trial of the OX40 agonist ivuxolimab. This sequence was found in an adult with an advanced solid tumor such as melanoma, head and neck, liver or kidney cancer. The rearrangement uses TRBV15 and TRBJ2-3; maybe TRBD1 (6 bases). In nucleotides, the CDR3 is TGTGCCACCAGCAGAGGCAGGGGCCGTGCTAGCACAGATACGCAGTATTTT. Translation gives CATSRGRGRASTDTQYF.